This T cell receptor beta chain was found in a study of blood T cell repertoires in COVID-19. In the authors' workflow: Cell counts per sample came from amplifying reference gene primers. Produced via immunoSEQ multiplex PCR; TCRdb's table is partial and in-frame only. That table furnishes V, J and clone size, whereas the DNA furnished D and trimming. The sample holds 170,000 or so clones, roughly 83% seen once. Remarks on this clone: Other DNA sequences in the sample encode the same CDR3.

Per germline, CDR1 MNHEY and CDR2 SVGEGT. The CDR3 is 13 residues long. Trimming cost V 5 bases and J 1 base, with 9 bases left between them. Sequencing input: peripheral blood. The chain combines TRBV6-2 or TRBV6-3 with TRBJ2-7, with a possible D match to TRBD1 (6 bases). The clonotype comes from a human donor in a cohort sampled during active COVID-19. The CDR3 is CASSRQESYEQYF. In nucleotides, the CDR3 is TGTGCCAGCAGTCGACAGGAATCCTACGAGCAGTACTTC.